The 16 T cell receptor beta chains below all came from one sample that was sequenced in a study of blood T cell repertoires in COVID-19. The repertoire was sequenced with immunoSEQ multiplex PCR; TCRdb's copy has only in-frame clones and lacks some. The sample shows tens of thousands of clones, 65% to 90% of them seen only once. Sequenced sample: peripheral blood. Source of these receptors: a man aged 45-60 years with active COVID-19.

This chain links TRBV6-6 with TRBJ1-3, with D unresolved. CDR3 size: 15 residues. Trimming took off 4 bases at V and 4 bases at J, with 14 bases between the two ends. Looked up from germline, CDR1 is MNHNY and CDR2 is SVGAGI (reference sequence). The CDR3, as DNA: TGTGCCAGCAGTTTTTTTAGCGCGCAGGGAAACACCATATATTTT. Translated, it gives CASSFFSAQGNTIYF.

The rearrangement uses TRBV5-1 and TRBJ2-7; 14 nucleotides agree with TRBD2. The CDR3 covers 16 residues. The ends lost 3 bases at V and 9 bases at J; junction bases unmatched: 11. Germline CDR1 and CDR2: SGHRS and YFSETQ. In nucleotides, the CDR3 is TGCGCCAGCAGCTCGTCGACTAGCGGGAGGGTTAATGGGCAGTACTTC. It specifies CASSSSTSGRVNGQYF.

The chain employs TRBV7-8 and TRBJ2-5, with D possibly TRBD1 on 8 matching bases. The CDR3 spans 14 residues. Germline values: CDR1 SGHVS, CDR2 FQNEAQ. Trimming stripped 5 bases from V and 6 bases from J, with 16 bases between. The CDR3 DNA reads as TGTGCCAGCAGCACTGACAGGGGAGGGCAGACCCAGTACTTC. Its protein product is CASSTDRGGQTQYF.

This CDR3 reads CASSEGQETDTQYF. In nucleotides, the CDR3 is TGTGCCAGCAGTGAGGGACAGGAGACAGATACGCAGTATTTT. The V and J genes are TRBV6-1 and TRBJ2-3; 8 bases line up with TRBD1. CDR3 length: 14 residues. With 3 bases clipped from V and 3 bases from J, the junction kept 2 bases outside the gene matches. Germline assignment: CDR1 MNHNS and CDR2 SASEGT.

This clone was counted once. The V call is TRBV6-6, the J call TRBJ1-5, with D unclear. There are 14 residues in the CDR3. CDR1 is MNHNY, CDR2 SVGAGI, per germline (reference sequence). V lost 1 base and J lost 1, with 5 bases in between. The CDR3 is CASSYYSSNQPQHF. The CDR3 bases are TGTGCCAGCAGTTACTATTCGAGCAATCAGCCCCAGCATTTT.

CDR3 residues: CASSATAAGTRKADTQYF. CDR3 nucleotide sequence: TGTGCCAGCAGCGCAACGGCCGCCGGGACTAGGAAGGCAGATACGCAGTATTTT. This chain uses TRBV9 with TRBJ2-3; 8 nucleotides align to TRBD2. The trim removed 3 bases at V and 4 bases at J, leaving 16 bases unmatched. In germline, CDR1 is SGDLS, CDR2 YYNGEE. This CDR3 is built from 18 residues.

This chain connects TRBV30 to TRBJ1-2, with D tentatively TRBD1 (5 bases). There are 11 residues in the CDR3. Between the trimmed V and J ends, which lost 3 bases and 7 bases, there was a span of 9 bases. Per the germline V gene, CDR1 is GTSNPN and CDR2 is SVGIG (reference sequence). Here the CDR3 reads CAWRGQGGYTF. DNA of the CDR3: TGTGCCTGGAGAGGGCAGGGTGGCTACACCTTC.

This chain uses TRBV6-5 with TRBJ2-7, with D maybe TRBD2 (5 bases). This CDR3 region has 12 residues. The germline V and J ends were trimmed by 0 bases and 7 bases, with 7 bases remaining between them. Germline values: CDR1 MNHEY, CDR2 SVGAGI. The CDR3 DNA is TGTGCCAGCAGTTACTCGACGGGGGAGCAGTACTTC. This gives the protein CASSYSTGEQYF.

V and J are TRBV27 and TRBJ2-4; 7 bases fit TRBD1. CDR1 and CDR2 from the germline V gene are MNHEY and SMNVEV (reference sequence). CDR3 size: 13 residues. Trimming removed 8 bases from V and 7 bases from J; junction bases left unmatched: 8. The CDR3 DNA follows: TGTGCCAGCGCTGACAGGGTAGGCAACATTCAGTACTTC. It translates to CASADRVGNIQYF.

The genes are TRBV5-1 and TRBJ2-7; 12 bases are shared with TRBD2. The germline gives CDR1 SGHRS, CDR2 YFSETQ. CDR3 length equals 16 residues. V shed 5 bases, J shed 3 bases, and the junction held 9 bases outside the gene matches. CDR3 loop: CASSLAGLAGFYEQYF. The CDR3 nucleotides are TGCGCCAGCAGTCTTGCCGGACTAGCGGGGTTCTACGAGCAGTACTTC.

The rearrangement uses TRBV4-1 and TRBJ2-2; unclear D gene. The CDR3 spans 18 residues. Trimming shortened V by 0 bases and J by 0 bases, and 14 bases separated the two germline ends. Germline V gene lookup returns CDR1 MGHRA and CDR2 YSYEKL. CDR3 coding DNA: TGCGCCAGCAGCCAAGATGTTTCCCAGTTAACGAACACCGGGGAGCTGTTTTTT. This gives the protein CASSQDVSQLTNTGELFF.

V usage is TRBV5-1 and J usage is TRBJ2-2; 13 nucleotides line up with TRBD2. The J segment lost 4 bases and the V segment lost 4 bases, leaving 4 bases of the junction unmatched. There are 16 residues in the CDR3. Germline V gene data show CDR1 as SGHRS and CDR2 as YFSETQ. This chain's CDR3 is CASSVTSGRRTGELFF. DNA for the CDR3: TGCGCCAGCAGCGTGACTAGCGGGAGGCGCACCGGGGAGCTGTTTTTT.

The chain couples TRBV7-2 to TRBJ2-5, with 7 bases aligning to TRBD2. The CDR3 has 14 residues. The germline CDR1 and CDR2 sequences are SGHTA and FQGNSA. Germline trimming cut 5 bases from V and 6 bases from J; bases unmatched to any gene: 9. This CDR3 reads CASSETAGEKTQYF. The CDR3 DNA sequence: TGTGCCAGCAGCGAAACGGCGGGGGAAAAGACCCAGTACTTC.

V and J are TRBV5-1 and TRBJ1-1; 9 positions match TRBD1. CDR1 and CDR2 (germline): SGHRS, YFSETQ. Trimming cost V 0 bases and J 6 bases; bases outside gene matches: 3. This CDR3 is 14 amino acids long. The CDR3: CASSLGTGDPEAFF. The CDR3 nucleotides are TGCGCCAGCAGCTTGGGGACAGGGGACCCTGAAGCTTTCTTT.

The genes are TRBV7-6 and TRBJ2-7; maybe TRBD2 (6 bases). This CDR3 has 15 amino acids. Trimming removed 0 bases from V and 2 bases from J, with 11 bases in between. Germline assignment: CDR1 SGHVS and CDR2 FNYEAQ. This CDR3 reads CASSLADGGPYEQYF. CDR3 DNA sequence: TGTGCCAGCAGCTTAGCCGACGGGGGTCCCTACGAGCAGTACTTC. Based on the CDR3 plus reference TRBV7-6 and TRBJ2-7, the full variable domain is GAGVSQSPRYKVTKRGQDVALRCDPISGHVSLYWYRQALGQGPEFLTYFNYEAQQDKSGLPNDRFSAERPEGSISTLTIQRTEQRDSAMYRCASSLADGGPYEQYFGPGTRLTVT.

V gene TRBV6-5 combines with J gene TRBJ1-1; D gene unclear. The germline V gene encodes CDR1 MNHEY and CDR2 SVGAGI. Deletions cut 4 bases from V and 4 bases from J, with 16 bases between. The CDR3 is 15 residues long. The CDR3 DNA reads TGTGCCAGCAGTTCCGACATTCGGTCGTCCACTGAAGCTTTCTTT. This translates into CASSSDIRSSTEAFF.